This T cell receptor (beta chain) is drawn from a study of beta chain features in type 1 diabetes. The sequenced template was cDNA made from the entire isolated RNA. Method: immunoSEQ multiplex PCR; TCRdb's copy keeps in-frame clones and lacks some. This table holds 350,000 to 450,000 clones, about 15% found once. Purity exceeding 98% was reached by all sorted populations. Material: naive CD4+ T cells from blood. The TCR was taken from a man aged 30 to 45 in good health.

The chain's CDR3 is CASSFRGRRETQYF. The DNA for the CDR3 is TGTGCCAGCAGCTTCAGGGGGCGAAGAGAGACCCAGTACTTC. The gene calls are TRBV11-2 and TRBJ2-5; 8 bases fit TRBD1. V was pared by 3 bases and J by 4 bases, with 4 bases of the junction left unmatched. CDR3 length equals 14 residues. CDR1 and CDR2 from the germline V gene are SGHAT and FQNNGV. The whole variable domain, filled in from reference TRBV11-2 and TRBJ2-5, reads EAGVAQSPRYKIIEKRQSVAFWCNPISGHATLYWYQQILGQGPKLLIQFQNNGVVDDSQLPKDRFSAERLKGVDSTLKIQPAKLEDSAVYLCASSFRGRRETQYFGPGTRLLVL.